Included here is one T cell receptor beta chain sequence, with context. TCRdb's table, derived via immunoSEQ multiplex PCR, lists solely in-frame clones and lacks some. The repertoire includes fewer than 150,000 clones, around 89% of them detected once, and 3.1% sits in the top ten. This sample is part of a study of T cell responses to AZD1222 COVID-19 vaccine. The source of this sequence is an adult who received the AZD1222 COVID-19 vaccine. The sequencing used peripheral blood, collected 28 days after the second AZD1222 dose.

The CDR3 DNA is TGCGCCAGCAGCTTGTCCAGCCCCGAGACCTTTTGGGGGGAACAAGAGACCCAGTACTTC. This codes for CASSLSSPETFWGEQETQYF. V is TRBV5-1 and J is TRBJ2-5; possible D gene TRBD2, 6 bases. Germline V gene lookup returns CDR1 SGHRS and CDR2 YFSETQ. V lost 1 base to trimming and J lost 2 bases, with 27 bases between them. This CDR3 spans 20 amino acids.